A single sample is the source of the 29 T cell receptor beta chains below, sequenced in a study of cytomegalovirus exposure and HLA in healthy donors. The PCR had 60 Vbeta and 13 Jbeta primers. Profiling relied on immunoSEQ multiplex PCR, and the TCRdb table lists in-frame clones only, not all of them. The table has approximately 130,000 clones, roughly 79% seen once. Sequenced material: PBMCs. All receptors derive from a male donor in good health and CMV-seronegative.

The chain recombines TRBV6-5 with TRBJ1-1; maybe TRBD1 (6 bases). Trimming left V 3 bases short and J 3 bases short, with 8 bases between. CDR3 length: 13 residues. The germline V gene encodes CDR1 MNHEY and CDR2 SVGAGI. The CDR3 loop is CASSYEGDTEAFF. CDR3 nucleotides: TGTGCCAGCAGTTATGAGGGGGACACTGAAGCTTTCTTT.

This chain links TRBV6-1 with TRBJ1-5; D gene uncertain. The CDR3 totals 16 residues. With 3 bases removed from V and 0 bases from J, the gap between germline ends came to 12 bases. Germline V lookup: CDR1 MNHNS, CDR2 SASEGT. CDR3: CASSEHTSLSNQPQHF. The CDR3, as DNA: TGTGCCAGCAGTGAGCACACTAGCCTTAGCAATCAGCCCCAGCATTTT.

The V call is TRBV10-2, the J call TRBJ2-7, with TRBD1 matching 7 bases. The CDR3 runs 14 residues. CDR1 and CDR2 (germline): WSHSY, SAAADI. V dropped 5 bases and J dropped 0; count of bases not matched to a gene: 4. In DNA form, the CDR3 reads TGCGCCAGCAGTAGGGACAGAAGCTCCTACGAGCAGTACTTC. It specifies CASSRDRSSYEQYF.

In its sample, this clone was seen a few times. This chain uses TRBV5-1 with TRBJ1-1; TRBD1 is a possible D gene (5 bases). CDR1 SGHRS and CDR2 YFSETQ come from the germline V gene. The CDR3 has 17 amino acids. V gave up 0 bases and J gave up 0 bases, with 15 bases separating them. As DNA, the CDR3 is TGCGCCAGCAGCTTGGATGTGGCAGGGTCGATGAACACTGAAGCTTTCTTT. This gives the protein CASSLDVAGSMNTEAFF.

This rearrangement joins TRBV9 to TRBJ2-7; 10 positions match TRBD1. V gave up 4 bases and J gave up 5 bases; unmatched junction bases: 6. The CDR3 is made up of 14 amino acids. Germline V gene lookup returns CDR1 SGDLS and CDR2 YYNGEE. Here the CDR3 reads CASSPGQGMNEQYF. CDR3 coding DNA: TGTGCCAGCAGCCCGGGACAGGGGATGAACGAGCAGTACTTC.

With respect to this clone: The germline gene is not matched at one end of the junction; a read error may be the cause. The chain links TRBV18 to TRBJ2-5; 8 bases agree with TRBD2. This CDR3 spans 17 amino acids. The germline CDR1 and CDR2 sequences are KGHSH and LQKENI. CDR3 in amino acids: CASSPPTGTRWGETQYF. CDR3 DNA sequence: TGTGCCAGCTCCCCACCCACCGGGACTAGATGGGGAGAGACCCAGTACTTC.

The chain has TRBV11-2 and TRBJ1-1, with a tentative D call TRBD1 (5 bases). The V gene's germline CDR1 is SGHAT and CDR2 FQNNGV. Trimming left V 4 bases short and J 1 base short, with 10 bases between. The CDR3 totals 14 residues. For the CDR3, the DNA is TGTGCCAGCAGCTCGCAGGGCCCGAACACTGAAGCTTTCTTT. It codes for CASSSQGPNTEAFF.

The V call is TRBV30, the J call TRBJ1-1, with no clear D. The germline CDR1 and CDR2 sequences are GTSNPN and SVGIG (reference sequence). V shed 8 bases and J shed 5 bases, with 15 bases lying between them. This CDR3 region has 12 residues. The DNA of the CDR3 is TGTGCCGCGGCGGTTTATGGGACTGAAGCTTTCTTT. This gives the protein CAAAVYGTEAFF.

This clone was observed a single time. The chain links TRBV29-1 to TRBJ2-4; 8 positions agree with TRBD1. The CDR3 runs 13 residues. Germline V CDR1 and CDR2: SQVTM, ANQGSEA. V shed 7 bases and J 4 bases; nucleotides not matched to a gene: 6. The CDR3: CSGSGQEKNIQYF. The CDR3 DNA follows: TGCAGCGGATCGGGACAGGAAAAAAACATTCAGTACTTC.

This chain connects TRBV5-1 to TRBJ1-6, with TRBD1 identical over 8 bases. The CDR3 is 14 amino acids. Trimming took 2 bases from V and 9 from J; bases not matched to a gene: 4. In germline, CDR1 is SGHRS, CDR2 YFSETQ. The CDR3 reads CASSLDRGGSPLHF. CDR3 sequence (DNA): TGCGCCAGCAGCTTAGACAGGGGTGGTTCACCCCTCCACTTT. The full variable domain, with the rest looked up from reference TRBV5-1 and TRBJ1-6, is KAGVTQTPRYLIKTRGQQVTLSCSPISGHRSVSWYQQTPGQGLQFLFEYFSETQRNKGNFPGRFSGRQFSNSRSEMNVSTLELGDSALYLCASSLDRGGSPLHFGNGTRLTVT.

The rearrangement joins TRBV11-2 to TRBJ1-2, with 8 bases fitting TRBD1. This CDR3 has 14 residues. Germline V lookup: CDR1 SGHAT, CDR2 FQNNGV. Trimming at V came to 4 bases and at J to 8 bases, leaving 9 bases not matched to a gene. CDR3 in DNA: TGTGCCAGCAGCTCTTCAGGGGGCTGGACGGGCTACACCTTC. This encodes CASSSSGGWTGYTF.

The V and J genes are TRBV6-5 and TRBJ2-5, with TRBD2 matching over 7 bases. Germline trimming cut 7 bases from V and 1 base from J; bases unmatched to any gene: 3. This CDR3 is 13 amino acids long. Germline values: CDR1 MNHEY, CDR2 SVGAGI. CDR3 coding DNA: TGTGCCAGCACGAAGCGGGGCCAAGAGACCCAGTACTTC. Protein product: CASTKRGQETQYF.

The chain combines TRBV11-2 with TRBJ2-7; D gene unclear. Germline V gene sequence: CDR1 SGHAT, CDR2 FQNNGV. V shed 2 bases and J shed 1 base, with 12 bases lying between them. The CDR3 contains 15 residues. The CDR3 here is CASSLTPTRSYEQYF. CDR3 bases: TGTGCCAGCAGCTTAACCCCGACAAGGTCCTACGAGCAGTACTTC.

The rearrangement uses TRBV25-1 and TRBJ1-1; D not resolved. This CDR3 comprises 15 residues. V was pared by 1 base and J by 1 base, with 10 bases between. Germline assignment: CDR1 MGHDK and CDR2 SYGVNS. The CDR3 bases are TGTGCCAGCAGTGAATTAGCTGAAGGGAACACTGAAGCTTTCTTT. Encoded protein: CASSELAEGNTEAFF.

The genes are TRBV7-9 and TRBJ2-5; D is perhaps TRBD1 (6 bases). CDR1 SEHNR and CDR2 FQNEAQ come from the germline V gene (reference sequence). The V end lost 3 bases, the J end lost 1 base, and 9 bases lay between the germline ends. There are 14 residues in the CDR3. CDR3: CASSLDSFQETQYF. The CDR3 nucleotides are TGTGCCAGCAGCTTGGACAGCTTCCAAGAGACCCAGTACTTC.

The genes are TRBV6-6 and TRBJ2-1; D is ambiguous. CDR3 length: 14 residues. V lost 0 bases to trimming and J lost 6 bases, with 9 bases between them. CDR1 and CDR2 from the germline V gene are MNHNY and SVGAGI (reference sequence). The CDR3 region has the DNA TGTGCCAGCAGTTACTCCCGGCTAGTCAATGAGCAGTTCTTC. Translation: CASSYSRLVNEQFF.

The rearrangement links TRBV10-3 to TRBJ2-5; the match to TRBD2 covers 14 bases. This CDR3 comprises 16 residues. CDR1 is ENHRY and CDR2 is SYGVKD in the germline V gene. V was pared by 10 bases and J by 1 base, with 8 bases of the junction left unmatched. The chain's CDR3 is CATNPGLAGGQETQYF. The CDR3 bases are TGTGCCACCAACCCCGGACTAGCGGGGGGCCAAGAGACCCAGTACTTC.

A few counts support this clone. The chain is built from TRBV13 and TRBJ1-1, with a weak D call TRBD1 (5 bases). Germline V gives CDR1 PRHDT, CDR2 FYEKMQ (reference sequence). V shed 8 bases and J shed 1 base, with 17 bases lying between them. The CDR3 length is 15 residues. CDR3 sequence: CASHHPREGNTEAFF. DNA of the CDR3: TGTGCCAGCCACCACCCCAGGGAGGGGAACACTGAAGCTTTCTTT.

This clone was seen a handful of times. The rearrangement joins TRBV11-3 to TRBJ2-1; a possible D gene is TRBD1 (5 bases). From germline, CDR1 is SGHNT and CDR2 YENEEA. This CDR3 region has 17 residues. Trimming took off 0 bases at V and 5 bases at J, with 17 bases between the two ends. The CDR3, as DNA: TGTGCCAGCAGCTTAGACGAATCAAGGGGCGGCCACAATGAGCAGTTCTTC. Translation gives CASSLDESRGGHNEQFF.

In its sample, this clone was seen once. The chain couples TRBV5-1 to TRBJ2-6; TRBD1 aligns across 9 bases. The CDR3 loop spans 18 amino acids. V was clipped by 4 bases and J by 0 bases; unmatched bases: 8. The germline V gene has CDR1 SGHRS and CDR2 YFSETQ. In DNA, the CDR3 is TGCGCCAGCAGCCCTCCGGACAGGGGTTTCTCTGGGGCCAACGTCCTGACTTTC. This sequence encodes CASSPPDRGFSGANVLTF.

The table lists this clone with a count of one. CDR3 protein: CASSDPRENTEAFF. The CDR3, as DNA: TGCGCCAGCAGCGACCCCAGGGAGAACACTGAAGCTTTCTTT. J is TRBJ1-1 and V is TRBV5-1; TRBD1 is a possible D gene (5 bases). V was trimmed by 4 bases and J by 1 base, leaving 11 bases between them. The CDR3 covers 14 residues. Germline V lookup: CDR1 SGHRS, CDR2 YFSETQ.

This chain links TRBV4-3 with TRBJ2-7, with a tentative D call TRBD2 (5 bases). CDR3 length equals 15 residues. CDR1 and CDR2 from the germline V gene are LGHNA and YSLEER. V was shortened by 2 bases and J by 2 bases, with 13 bases between the two germline ends. Here the CDR3 reads CASSQYQLGAYEQYF. For the CDR3, the DNA is TGCGCCAGCAGCCAATATCAGCTCGGGGCCTACGAGCAGTACTTC.

The chain joins TRBV5-1 to TRBJ2-3; 9 bases map to TRBD2. With V trimmed by 4 bases and J by 2 bases, 8 bases remained unmatched. There are 16 residues in the CDR3. From germline, CDR1 is SGHRS and CDR2 YFSETQ. CDR3 in amino acids: CASSLGLAGNTDTQYF. DNA of the CDR3: TGCGCCAGCAGCCTAGGGCTAGCGGGGAACACAGATACGCAGTATTTT.

V usage is TRBV9 and J usage is TRBJ1-1, with a tentative D call TRBD1 (5 bases). Between the trimmed V and J ends, which lost 4 bases and 3 bases, there was a span of 10 bases. This CDR3 has 13 amino acids. Germline V CDR1 and CDR2: SGDLS, YYNGEE. The CDR3 coding sequence is TGTGCCAGCAGCCTCAAGGGGTACACTGAAGCTTTCTTT. Translation: CASSLKGYTEAFF. The entire variable domain, with the rest obtained from reference TRBV9 and TRBJ1-1, is as follows: DSGVTQTPKHLITATGQRVTLRCSPRSGDLSVYWYQQSLDQGLQFLIQYYNGEERAKGNILERFSAQQFPDLHSELNLSSLELGDSALYFCASSLKGYTEAFFGQGTRLTVV.

In this sample, this clone turned up once. This chain joins TRBV6-7 and TRBJ1-4, with D possibly being TRBD1 (6 bases). TRBV6-7 is identified as an open reading frame with a role that is uncertain. This CDR3 has 15 residues. Trimming stripped 5 bases from V and 3 bases from J, with 13 bases between. CDR3 in DNA: TGTGCCAGCAGTGCCGGGAGGGGGTCTAATGAAAAACTGTTTTTT. Amino acids: CASSAGRGSNEKLFF.

This clone was seen only once. An end of the junction does not agree with germline; a read error may underlie this. The rearrangement uses TRBV19 and TRBJ1-2; 7 bases line up with TRBD1. Germline values: CDR1 LNHDA, CDR2 SQIVND (reference sequence). The CDR3 covers 13 residues. CDR3 in amino acids: CASSMLGGYGHTF. The DNA of the CDR3 is TGTGCCAGTAGTATGCTAGGGGGCTATGGCCACACCTTC.

J is TRBJ1-5 and V is TRBV16, with TRBD1 identical over 8 bases. The germline gives CDR1 KGHSY, CDR2 FQNENV. The CDR3 is made up of 15 amino acids. V shed 0 bases, J shed 7 bases, and the junction held 5 bases outside the gene matches. The CDR3 nucleotides are TGTGCCAGCAGCCAATCGGACAGGGAGCGGCAGCCCCAGCATTTT. This codes for CASSQSDRERQPQHF.

V and J are TRBV6-1 and TRBJ2-3; TRBD2 aligns across 9 bases. The germline CDR1 and CDR2 sequences are MNHNS and SASEGT. The CDR3 is 14 amino acids. With V trimmed by 3 bases and J by 5 bases, 3 bases remained unmatched. Here the CDR3 reads CASSERGGKDTQYF. The CDR3 region has the DNA TGTGCCAGCAGTGAGCGGGGGGGCAAAGATACGCAGTATTTT.

The V gene is TRBV18, the J gene TRBJ1-1; D possibly corresponds to TRBD1 (6 bases). The V gene lost 5 bases and the J gene lost 1 base, with 11 bases spanning the gap. In germline, CDR1 is KGHSH, CDR2 LQKENI. There are 14 residues in the CDR3. The chain's CDR3 is CASSSRGGNTEAFF. The DNA of the CDR3 is TGTGCCAGCTCATCACGAGGGGGGAACACTGAAGCTTTCTTT. Filled out from reference TRBV18 and TRBJ1-1, the complete variable domain reads NAGVMQNPRHLVRRRGQEARLRCSPMKGHSHVYWYRQLPEEGLKFMVYLQKENIIDESGMPKERFSAEFPKEGPSILRIQQVVRGDSAAYFCASSSRGGNTEAFFGQGTRLTVV.